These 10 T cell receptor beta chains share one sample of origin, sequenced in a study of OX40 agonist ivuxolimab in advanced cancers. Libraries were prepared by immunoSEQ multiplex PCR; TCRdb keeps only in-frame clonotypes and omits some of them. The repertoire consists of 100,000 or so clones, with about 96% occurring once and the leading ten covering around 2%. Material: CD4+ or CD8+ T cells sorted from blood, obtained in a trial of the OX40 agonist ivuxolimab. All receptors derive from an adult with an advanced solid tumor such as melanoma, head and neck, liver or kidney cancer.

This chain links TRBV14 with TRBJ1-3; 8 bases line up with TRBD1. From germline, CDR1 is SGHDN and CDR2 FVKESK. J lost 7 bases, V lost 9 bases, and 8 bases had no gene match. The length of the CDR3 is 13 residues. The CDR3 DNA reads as TGTGCCAGTCGACAGGGGAGTGGGAACACCATATATTTT. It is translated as CASRQGSGNTIYF.

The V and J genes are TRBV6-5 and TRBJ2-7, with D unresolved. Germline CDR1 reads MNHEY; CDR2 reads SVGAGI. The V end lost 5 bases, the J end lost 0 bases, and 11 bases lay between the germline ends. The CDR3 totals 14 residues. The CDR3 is CASSESVSSYEQYF. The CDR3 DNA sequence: TGTGCCAGCAGTGAGTCGGTGAGCTCCTACGAGCAGTACTTC.

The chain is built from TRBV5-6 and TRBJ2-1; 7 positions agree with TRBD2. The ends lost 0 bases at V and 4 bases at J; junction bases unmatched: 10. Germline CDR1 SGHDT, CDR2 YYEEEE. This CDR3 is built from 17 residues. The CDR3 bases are TGTGCCAGCAGCTTGGGAGGGTTTGGCGGGGGTTACAATGAGCAGTTCTTC. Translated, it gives CASSLGGFGGGYNEQFF.

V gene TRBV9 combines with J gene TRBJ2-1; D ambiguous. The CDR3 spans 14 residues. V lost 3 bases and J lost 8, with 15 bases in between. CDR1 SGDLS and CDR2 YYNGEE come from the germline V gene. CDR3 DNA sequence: TGTGCCAGCAGCGCGCGAGGCGTGGATGATGAGCAGTTCTTC. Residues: CASSARGVDDEQFF.

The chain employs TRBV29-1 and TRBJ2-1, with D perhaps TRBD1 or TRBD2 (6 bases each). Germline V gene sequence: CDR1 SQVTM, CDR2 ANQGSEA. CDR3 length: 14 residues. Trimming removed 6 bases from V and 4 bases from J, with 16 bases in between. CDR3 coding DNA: TGCAGCGTCGACGGGGGCAGGAGGTACAATGAGCAGTTCTTC. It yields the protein CSVDGGRRYNEQFF.

The CDR3 region has the DNA TGTGCTAGTGGCCCCGGACAGAGGGGTGGCTACACCTTC. Translation: CASGPGQRGGYTF. V gene TRBV12-5 combines with J gene TRBJ1-2; weak D call: TRBD1 (6 bases). This CDR3 spans 13 amino acids. Germline V lookup: CDR1 LGHNT, CDR2 FRNRAP. V was pared by 6 bases and J by 7 bases, with 15 bases between.

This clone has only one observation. The CDR3 nucleotides read TGTGCCAGCAGGTTGGGGACAGGGGCTAACACTGAAGCTTTCTTT. Amino acid sequence: CASRLGTGANTEAFF. This sequence joins TRBV27 and TRBJ1-1, with 10 bases identical to TRBD1. The germline V gene has CDR1 MNHEY and CDR2 SMNVEV (reference sequence). This CDR3 contains 15 residues. V shed 6 bases, J shed 2 bases, and the junction held 6 bases outside the gene matches.

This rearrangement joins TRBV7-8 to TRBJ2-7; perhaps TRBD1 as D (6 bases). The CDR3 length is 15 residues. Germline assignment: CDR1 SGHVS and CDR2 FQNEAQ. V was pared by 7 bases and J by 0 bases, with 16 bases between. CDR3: CASTNVRDISYEQYF. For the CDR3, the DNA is TGTGCCAGCACCAACGTGAGGGACATCTCCTACGAGCAGTACTTC.

CDR3 DNA: TGCGCCAGCAGCCAAGATGCCGGGACCACCTACGAGCAGTACTTC. This encodes CASSQDAGTTYEQYF. The chain recombines TRBV4-1 with TRBJ2-7, with D perhaps TRBD1 or TRBD2 (5 bases each). V was clipped by 0 bases and J by 2 bases, with 11 bases between them. CDR3 length: 15 amino acids. CDR1 and CDR2 (germline): MGHRA, YSYEKL.

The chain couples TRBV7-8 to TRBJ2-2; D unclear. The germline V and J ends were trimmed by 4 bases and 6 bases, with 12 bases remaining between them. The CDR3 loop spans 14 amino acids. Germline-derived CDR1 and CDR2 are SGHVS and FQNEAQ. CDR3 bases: TGTGCCAGCAGCTGGGAAACGTATGCCGGGGAGCTGTTTTTT. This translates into CASSWETYAGELFF.